This entry describes one TCR beta chain. Antigen unknown. CDR1 and CDR2 from the germline V gene are SQVTM and ANQGSEA. This CDR3 has 12 amino acids. The germline V and J ends were trimmed by 3 bases and 5 bases, with 11 bases remaining between them. This sample is part of a study of beta chain features in type 1 diabetes. Study as a whole: Across the samples, some 98,000,000 sorted cells were examined in total. Study results and limitations: TCRB CDR3 length was moderately but significantly reduced in all four CD4+ subsets of Type 1 diabetes patients. Patients with type 1 diabetes showed fewer VDJ junction insertions and more deletions.

What was sequenced were expressed TCRB transcripts, since all of the isolated RNA had been reverse transcribed. Some clones are missing from TCRdb's copy, which holds only in-frame ones; the method was immunoSEQ multiplex PCR. This sample yields some 700,000 clones, of which around 15% are seen a single time; 0.022% belongs to the top ten. V is TRBV29-1 and J is TRBJ2-7; tentatively, D is TRBD1 (6 bases). Sequencing was done on a sample of naive CD4+ T cells from blood. This clonotype originated in a man in his late teens or twenties with type 1 diabetes. CDR3 residues: CSVDPGANEQYF. Written as DNA, the CDR3 is TGCAGCGTTGATCCAGGGGCCAACGAGCAGTACTTC.